This T cell receptor (beta chain) was sequenced in a study of CD8 T cells in Susac syndrome. Random hexamers were used to reverse transcribe 0.5 to 1 ug of RNA. TCR beta CDR3 was amplified by immunoSEQ covering 54 Vbeta and 13 Jbeta. TCRdb passed the immunoSEQ multiplex PCR reads through MiXCR, listing each CDR3 protein once. The sample carries approximately 110,000 distinct CDR3 sequences, about 92% recorded once. CD8+ and CD4+ T cells from blood underwent TCR beta sequencing. TEMRA cells were FACS-enriched, unlike CD8+ and CD4+ T cells, which were negatively isolated. Broader study findings: As the study acknowledged, the number of individuals who were part of its TCR sequencing and HLA analysis was relatively small.

A note on this clonotype: Its cognate antigen is unknown.

CDR1 is SGHRS and CDR2 is YFSETQ in the germline V gene. The ends were cut back, 4 bases at V and 4 bases at J, with 18 bases in the middle. The CDR3 consists of 17 residues. The sequencing input was CD8+ T cells from PBMCs. The chain links TRBV5-1 to TRBJ1-6; D gene unclear. This sequence originates from a human donor with multiple sclerosis. The CDR3 DNA follows: TGCGCCAGCAGCCCCCGTGGACGGAATCTATATAATTCACCCCTCCACTTT. It is translated as CASSPRGRNLYNSPLHF.